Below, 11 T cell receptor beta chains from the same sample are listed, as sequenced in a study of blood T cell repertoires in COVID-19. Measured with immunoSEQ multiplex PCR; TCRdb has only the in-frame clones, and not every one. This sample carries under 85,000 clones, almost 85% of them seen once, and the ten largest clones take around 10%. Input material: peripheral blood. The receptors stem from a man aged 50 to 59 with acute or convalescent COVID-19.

The CDR3 region is CSVGQLASEQFF. In nucleotides, the CDR3 is TGCAGCGTGGGGCAGCTAGCGTCTGAGCAGTTCTTC. J is TRBJ2-1 and V is TRBV29-1; tentatively, D is TRBD2 (6 bases). In germline, CDR1 is SQVTM, CDR2 ANQGSEA. CDR3 length: 12 amino acids. V dropped 6 bases and J dropped 9 bases, with 15 bases sitting between them.

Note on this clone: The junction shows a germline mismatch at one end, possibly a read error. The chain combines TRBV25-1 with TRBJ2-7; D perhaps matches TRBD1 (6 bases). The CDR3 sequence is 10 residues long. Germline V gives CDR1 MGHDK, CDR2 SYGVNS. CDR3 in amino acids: CASSSGTWDF. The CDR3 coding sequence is TGTGCCAGCAGTTCCGGGACATGGGACTTC.

The CDR3 protein is CASSLGGYGSGNTIYF. The CDR3 nucleotides are TGTGCCAGCAGTTTGGGGGGGTACGGATCCGGAAACACCATATATTTT. The chain links TRBV28 to TRBJ1-3; D is possibly TRBD1 (5 bases). Between the trimmed V and J ends, which lost 3 bases and 4 bases, there was a span of 16 bases. Germline V lookup: CDR1 MDHEN, CDR2 SYDVKM. This CDR3 region has 16 residues.

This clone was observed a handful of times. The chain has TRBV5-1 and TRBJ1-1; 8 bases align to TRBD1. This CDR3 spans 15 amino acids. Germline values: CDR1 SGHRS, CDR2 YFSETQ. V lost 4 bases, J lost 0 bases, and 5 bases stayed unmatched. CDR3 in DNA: TGCGCCAGCAGCCCCGGACAGGGCCTGAACACTGAAGCTTTCTTT. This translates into CASSPGQGLNTEAFF.

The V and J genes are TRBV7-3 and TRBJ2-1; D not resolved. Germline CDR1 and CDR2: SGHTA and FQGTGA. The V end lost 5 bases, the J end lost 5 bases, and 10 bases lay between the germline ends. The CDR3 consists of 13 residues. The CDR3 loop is CASSPGLDNEQFF. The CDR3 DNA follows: TGTGCCAGCAGCCCAGGCCTGGACAATGAGCAGTTCTTC.

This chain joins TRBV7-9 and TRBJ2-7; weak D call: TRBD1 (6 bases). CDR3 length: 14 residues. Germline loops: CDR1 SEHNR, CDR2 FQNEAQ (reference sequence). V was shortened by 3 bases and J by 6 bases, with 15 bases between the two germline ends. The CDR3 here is CASSFSGTNIEQYF. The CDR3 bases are TGTGCCAGCAGCTTCTCCGGGACAAATATCGAGCAGTACTTC.

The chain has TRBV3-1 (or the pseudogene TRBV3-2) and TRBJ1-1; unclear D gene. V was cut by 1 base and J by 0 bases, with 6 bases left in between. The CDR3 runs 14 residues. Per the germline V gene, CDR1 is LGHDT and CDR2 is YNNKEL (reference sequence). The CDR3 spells CASSQVFVNTEAFF. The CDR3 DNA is TGTGCCAGCAGCCAAGTTTTCGTGAACACTGAAGCTTTCTTT.

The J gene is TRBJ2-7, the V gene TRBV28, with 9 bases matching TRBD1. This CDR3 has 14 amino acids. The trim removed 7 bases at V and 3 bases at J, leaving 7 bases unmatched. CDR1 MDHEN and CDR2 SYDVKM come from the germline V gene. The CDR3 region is CASNIPGQGYEQYF. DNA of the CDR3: TGTGCCAGCAATATCCCGGGACAGGGCTACGAGCAGTACTTC.

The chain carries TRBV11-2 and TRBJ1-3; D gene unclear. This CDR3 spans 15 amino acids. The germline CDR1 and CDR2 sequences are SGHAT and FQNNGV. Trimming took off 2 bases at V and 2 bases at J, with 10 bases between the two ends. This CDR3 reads CASSLSDSAGNTIYF. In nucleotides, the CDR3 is TGTGCCAGCAGCTTAAGTGACTCAGCTGGAAACACCATATATTTT.

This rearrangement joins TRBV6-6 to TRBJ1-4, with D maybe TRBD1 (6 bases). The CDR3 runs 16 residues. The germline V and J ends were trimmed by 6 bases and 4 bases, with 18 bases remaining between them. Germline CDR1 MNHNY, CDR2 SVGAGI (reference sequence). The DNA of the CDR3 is TGTGCCAGCAGCCCTAGAGGGCGACAGGATAATGAAAAACTGTTTTTT. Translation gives CASSPRGRQDNEKLFF.

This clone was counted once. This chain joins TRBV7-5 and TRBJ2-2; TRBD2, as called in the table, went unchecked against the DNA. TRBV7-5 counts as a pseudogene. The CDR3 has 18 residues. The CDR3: CARSLGRGTLRGTGELFF. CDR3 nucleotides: TGTGCCAGAAGCTTAGGGCGCGGGACTTTGCGGGGCACCGGGGAGCTGTTTTTT.